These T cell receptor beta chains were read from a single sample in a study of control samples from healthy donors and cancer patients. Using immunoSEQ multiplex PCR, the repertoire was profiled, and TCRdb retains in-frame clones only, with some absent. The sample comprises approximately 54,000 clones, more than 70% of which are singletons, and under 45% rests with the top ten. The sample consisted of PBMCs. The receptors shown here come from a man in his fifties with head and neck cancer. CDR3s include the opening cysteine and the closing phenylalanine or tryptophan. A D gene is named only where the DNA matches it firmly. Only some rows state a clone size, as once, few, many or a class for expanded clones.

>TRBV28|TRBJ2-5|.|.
CASSLEGIIGETQYF
TGTGCCAGCAGTTTGGAGGGAATTATTGGAGAGACCCAGTACTTC
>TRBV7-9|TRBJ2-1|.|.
CASSSLRTYEQFF
TGTGCCAGCAGCTCACTCCGGACTTATGAGCAGTTCTTC
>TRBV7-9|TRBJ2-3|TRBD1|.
CASSSDRTNTDTQYF
TGTGCCAGCAGCTCGGACAGGACCAACACAGATACGCAGTATTTT
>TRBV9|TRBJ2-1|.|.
CASSGLREEQFF
TGTGCCAGCAGCGGACTTCGAGAGGAGCAGTTCTTC
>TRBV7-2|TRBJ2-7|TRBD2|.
CASSPKSGRGRNEQYF
TGTGCCAGCAGCCCCAAAAGCGGGAGAGGCCGGAACGAGCAGTACTTC
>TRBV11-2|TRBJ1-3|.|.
CASSYRISSGNTIYF
TGTGCCAGCAGCTACAGGATCAGCTCTGGAAACACCATATATTTT
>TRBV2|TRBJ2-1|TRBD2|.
CASSLAGVAYNEQFF
TGTGCCAGCAGTTTAGCGGGAGTCGCCTACAATGAGCAGTTCTTC
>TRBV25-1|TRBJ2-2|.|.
CASSYVQGNSLELFF
TGTGCCAGCAGCTACGTGCAGGGTAATTCTCTGGAGCTGTTTTTT
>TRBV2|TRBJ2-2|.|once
CASSEAKPGGAGELFF
TGTGCCAGCAGTGAAGCAAAGCCGGGCGGGGCCGGGGAGCTGTTTTTT
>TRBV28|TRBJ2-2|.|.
CASSLPFRRTGELFF
TGTGCCAGCAGCCTCCCTTTTCGACGCACCGGGGAGCTGTTTTTT
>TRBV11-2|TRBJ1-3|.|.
CASSLEGNTIYF
TGTGCCAGCAGCTTAGAGGGAAACACCATATATTTT
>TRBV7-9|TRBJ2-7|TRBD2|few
CASSLGGGGEQYF
TGTGCCAGCAGCCTCGGGGGGGGCGGCGAGCAGTACTTC
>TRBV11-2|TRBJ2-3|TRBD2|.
CASSLGVSGSGADTQYF
TGTGCCAGCAGCTTAGGAGTTAGCGGGAGCGGGGCAGATACGCAGTATTTT
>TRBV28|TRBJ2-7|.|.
CASSSLDLAPTYEQYF
TGTGCCAGCAGTTCTCTTGATCTAGCTCCGACCTACGAGCAGTACTTC
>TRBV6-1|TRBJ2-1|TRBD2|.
CASSPLAGGLGEQFF
TGTGCCAGCAGTCCACTAGCGGGGGGGCTTGGTGAGCAGTTCTTC
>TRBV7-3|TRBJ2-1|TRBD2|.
CASSPAGGSYNEQFF
TGTGCCAGCAGCCCCGCGGGGGGCTCCTACAATGAGCAGTTCTTC
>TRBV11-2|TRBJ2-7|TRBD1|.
CASSSDRAYEQYF
TGTGCCAGCAGCTCCGACAGGGCCTACGAGCAGTACTTC
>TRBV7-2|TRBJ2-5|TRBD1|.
CASSRRGRGLETQYF
TGTGCCAGCAGCCGCCGAGGCAGGGGGCTGGAGACCCAGTACTTC
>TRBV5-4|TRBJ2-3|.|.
CASSFTGTDTQYF
TGTGCCAGCAGCTTTACAGGGACAGATACGCAGTATTTT
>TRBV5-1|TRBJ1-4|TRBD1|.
CASSPHRDSDEKLFF
TGCGCCAGCAGCCCCCACCGGGACAGCGATGAAAAACTGTTTTTT
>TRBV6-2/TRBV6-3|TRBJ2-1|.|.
CASSYGRGSYNEQFF
TGTGCCAGCAGTTACGGTAGAGGCTCCTACAATGAGCAGTTCTTC
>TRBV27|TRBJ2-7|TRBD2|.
CASSLGRGLDEQYF
TGTGCCAGCAGTTTAGGGCGGGGGTTGGACGAGCAGTACTTC
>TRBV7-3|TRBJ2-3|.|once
CASSLSAGDDTQYF
TGTGCCAGCAGCTTATCGGCTGGGGACGATACGCAGTATTTT
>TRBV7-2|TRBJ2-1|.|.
CASRHLSGLASYNEQFF
TGTGCCAGCAGACACCTCTCGGGGCTAGCGTCCTACAATGAGCAGTTCTTC
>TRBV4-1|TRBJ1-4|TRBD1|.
CASSLGQASGEKLFF
TGCGCCAGCAGCCTCGGACAGGCCAGTGGGGAAAAACTGTTTTTT
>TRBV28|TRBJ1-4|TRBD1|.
CASRQGGGEKLFF
TGTGCCAGCAGACAGGGGGGAGGGGAAAAACTGTTTTTT
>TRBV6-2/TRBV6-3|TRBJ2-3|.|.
CASSYRILIRADTQYF
TGTGCCAGCAGTTACCGTATCCTTATACGGGCAGATACGCAGTATTTT